This T cell receptor beta chain was sequenced during a study of cytomegalovirus exposure and HLA in healthy donors. In the case of this clone: The target antigen is unknown.

General study findings and limits: The listing of 150 to 200 TCR beta chains classed them as cytomegalovirus-associated. Analyses of presence and absence presupposed an approximately uniform sequencing depth across donors. The availability of immune exposure information extended only to CMV serostatus. Later, an analysis found that common viral pathogens appeared to be linked with several of the most significant clusters.

60 Vbeta and 13 Jbeta primers were used in PCR. TCRdb's table, derived via immunoSEQ multiplex PCR, lists solely in-frame clones and lacks some. The data show roughly 99,000 clones, with 82% seen just once and roughly 2.7% held by the top ten. The germline V gene has CDR1 SGHNT and CDR2 YYREEE (reference sequence). The CDR3 has 15 residues. The ends were cut back, 4 bases at V and 0 bases at J, with 12 bases in the middle. This receptor was obtained from a young man in good health and CMV-seropositive. The rearrangement joins TRBV5-4 to TRBJ2-3, with D perhaps TRBD1 (5 bases). Sample: PBMCs. CDR3 sequence reads: CASSGEAGSTDTQYF. In DNA form, the CDR3 reads TGTGCCAGCAGCGGCGAGGCAGGGAGCACAGATACGCAGTATTTT.